The 17 T cell receptor beta chains presented below share a single source sample, sequenced in a study of cytomegalovirus exposure and HLA in healthy donors. In the PCR, 60 Vbeta and 13 Jbeta primers were used. TCRdb's copy holds only in-frame clones and misses some; the assay was immunoSEQ multiplex PCR. The data show 35,000 to 50,000 clones, around two thirds seen once. Source material: PBMCs. The receptor set was obtained from a human donor in good health.

The rearrangement uses TRBV5-6 and TRBJ2-1; 10 bases map to TRBD2. Germline assignment: CDR1 SGHDT and CDR2 YYEEEE. The CDR3 contains 16 residues. The V and J ends lost 5 bases and 9 bases, in that order; junction bases with no gene match: 14. The DNA for the CDR3 is TGTGCCAGCAGGGGGGGAGGGCCTAGCGGGGGAACTGAGCAGTTCTTC. Translation: CASRGGGPSGGTEQFF.

The chain joins TRBV7-2 to TRBJ1-3; D is uncertain. Trimming stripped 5 bases from V and 6 bases from J, with 14 bases between. Per the germline V gene, CDR1 is SGHTA and CDR2 is FQGNSA. The CDR3 extends over 14 amino acids. As DNA, the CDR3 is TGTGCCAGCAGCCCCCGTTACCTGGCAAACACCATATATTTT. This sequence encodes CASSPRYLANTIYF.

The rearrangement uses TRBV11-2 and TRBJ1-6; 9 positions match TRBD1. This CDR3 is 15 amino acids long. V lost 5 bases and J lost 8; bases outside the gene matches: 7. Per the germline V gene, CDR1 is SGHAT and CDR2 is FQNNGV. CDR3 sequence reads: CASSPMDRGDSPLHF. CDR3 in DNA: TGTGCCAGCAGCCCAATGGACAGGGGTGATTCACCCCTCCACTTT.

The V and J genes are TRBV28 and TRBJ1-5; TRBD1 matches at 12 bases. The junction had 16 bases not matched to a gene; V was cut back by 3 bases and J by 1 base. Germline loops: CDR1 MDHEN, CDR2 SYDVKM. This CDR3 spans 21 amino acids. CDR3 DNA sequence: TGTGCCAGCAGTTTTTTCCGTCGGGACAGGGGGCAAAGGTTAAGCAATCAGCCCCAGCATTTT. Its protein is CASSFFRRDRGQRLSNQPQHF. Full variable domain (remainder filled in from reference TRBV28 and TRBJ1-5): DVKVTQSSRYLVKRTGEKVFLECVQDMDHENMFWYRQDPGLGLRLIYFSYDVKMKEKGDIPEGYSVSREKKERFSLILESASTNQTSMYLCASSFFRRDRGQRLSNQPQHFGDGTRLSIL.

This clone was seen only once. The J gene is TRBJ1-1, the V gene TRBV6-1; 8 positions match TRBD1. Germline V gives CDR1 MNHNS, CDR2 SASEGT. The CDR3 runs to 15 residues. Losses at the gene ends were 5 bases for V and 2 bases for J; bases not matched to a gene: 7. The CDR3 loop is CASSPRTGLNTEAFF. CDR3 DNA: TGTGCCAGCAGTCCCCGGACAGGGCTTAACACTGAAGCTTTCTTT.

The chain combines TRBV5-8 with TRBJ2-7; 10 nucleotides align to TRBD1. V lost 5 bases and J lost 6; bases outside the gene matches: 5. This CDR3 spans 13 amino acids. Germline lookup yields CDR1 SGHTS and CDR2 YDEGEE. CDR3 residues: CASRGTGVLEQYF. The CDR3 region has the DNA TGTGCCAGCAGAGGGACAGGGGTTCTCGAGCAGTACTTC.

This clone counts as medium-sized (0.01 to 0.1%). This chain links TRBV5-6 with TRBJ1-1; TRBD1 is a possible D gene (6 bases). This CDR3 contains 14 residues. V shed 5 bases and J shed 1 base, with 12 bases lying between them. Germline loops: CDR1 SGHDT, CDR2 YYEEEE. The chain's CDR3 is CASRITGRNTEAFF. DNA of the CDR3: TGTGCCAGCAGAATTACAGGGAGGAACACTGAAGCTTTCTTT.

The V call is TRBV6-1, the J call TRBJ1-2; perhaps TRBD1 as D (6 bases). Germline V lookup: CDR1 MNHNS, CDR2 SASEGT. V shed 6 bases and J shed 2 bases, with 13 bases lying between them. CDR3 size: 14 residues. The DNA of the CDR3 is TGTGCCAGCAGCACCCTGACAGGAAACTATGGCTACACCTTC. Its protein product is CASSTLTGNYGYTF.

The chain uses TRBV29-1 and TRBJ2-7; D possibly corresponds to TRBD2 (5 bases). Looked up from germline, CDR1 is SQVTM and CDR2 is ANQGSEA. Trimming took off 6 bases at V and 3 bases at J, with 12 bases between the two ends. The CDR3 has 12 residues. DNA for the CDR3: TGCAGCGTGACGGACGGGGTCTACGAGCAGTACTTC. Amino acid sequence: CSVTDGVYEQYF.

The V call is TRBV6-1, the J call TRBJ2-7, with D maybe TRBD1 (7 bases). Looked up from germline, CDR1 is MNHNS and CDR2 is SASEGT. The CDR3 has 19 residues. The ends were cut back, 0 bases at V and 4 bases at J, with 25 bases in the middle. The CDR3 sequence is CASSEALLLGRGDQYEQYF. The CDR3 bases are TGTGCCAGCAGTGAAGCGCTTCTTTTGGGCAGGGGGGATCAATACGAGCAGTACTTC.

This sequence joins TRBV7-2 and TRBJ1-3; 7 bases are a match to TRBD1. Looked up from germline, CDR1 is SGHTA and CDR2 is FQGNSA. The J segment lost 0 bases and the V segment lost 5 bases, leaving 4 bases of the junction unmatched. The CDR3 loop spans 15 amino acids. CDR3 in DNA: TGTGCCAGCAGCGTACAGGGGCCCTCTGGAAACACCATATATTTT. Amino acids: CASSVQGPSGNTIYF.

J is TRBJ2-7 and V is TRBV19; 7 nucleotides match TRBD1. Germline assignment: CDR1 LNHDA and CDR2 SQIVND (reference sequence). Unmatched junction bases numbered 11, after V lost 6 bases and J lost 3 bases. This CDR3 region has 15 residues. The CDR3 nucleotides are TGTGCCAGTAGACGTTCCGACAGGGAGATCTACGAGCAGTACTTC. It specifies CASRRSDREIYEQYF.

This sequence joins TRBV9 and TRBJ1-6, with D tentatively TRBD1 (5 bases). The CDR3 is 15 residues long. Germline CDR1 reads SGDLS; CDR2 reads YYNGEE. The V end was cut by 0 bases, the J end by 7 bases, with 11 bases between. The CDR3 protein is CASSVARGLNSPLHF. CDR3 bases: TGTGCCAGCAGCGTAGCAAGGGGTCTCAATTCACCCCTCCACTTT.

The chain's CDR3 is CASSESTGLVGQYF. The CDR3 region has the DNA TGTGCCAGCAGTGAATCCACGGGACTAGTGGGGCAGTACTTC. The chain links TRBV2 to TRBJ2-7; 8 bases fit TRBD2. The CDR3 runs to 14 residues. Germline values: CDR1 SNHLY, CDR2 FYNNEI. With 2 bases clipped from V and 9 bases from J, the junction kept 9 bases outside the gene matches. Complete variable domain (other parts from reference TRBV2 and TRBJ2-7): EPEVTQTPSHQVTQMGQEVILRCVPISNHLYFYWYRQILGQKVEFLVSFYNNEISEKSEIFDDQFSVERPDGSNFTLKIRSTKLEDSAMYFCASSESTGLVGQYFGPGTRLTVT.

This clone appeared a few times. The chain uses TRBV2 and TRBJ1-5; D may be TRBD1 (5 bases). The CDR3 is made up of 14 amino acids. Deletions cut 2 bases from V and 5 bases from J, with 10 bases between. Germline CDR1 SNHLY, CDR2 FYNNEI. Written as DNA, the CDR3 is TGTGCCAGCAGTGAAACCCAGGGCGATCAGCCCCAGCATTTT. It encodes CASSETQGDQPQHF.

The J gene is TRBJ1-4, the V gene TRBV30; TRBD1 agrees at 8 bases. The CDR3 extends over 13 amino acids. Germline V gene data show CDR1 as GTSNPN and CDR2 as SVGIG (reference sequence). The V segment lost 8 bases and the J segment 8 bases; nucleotides outside the gene matches: 10. The CDR3: CAQDRTGQEKLFF. The CDR3 coding sequence is TGTGCCCAAGACCGGACAGGGCAAGAAAAACTGTTTTTT.

This clone has more than one count but fewer than ten. The chain joins TRBV6-9 to TRBJ1-2; a possible D gene is TRBD1 (5 bases). Per germline, CDR1 MNHGY and CDR2 SVAAGI. The CDR3 spans 13 residues. Trimming cost V 9 bases and J 3 bases, with 14 bases left between them. The CDR3 region is CASPPGGDYGYTF. The CDR3 bases are TGTGCCAGTCCACCCGGGGGAGACTATGGCTACACCTTC.